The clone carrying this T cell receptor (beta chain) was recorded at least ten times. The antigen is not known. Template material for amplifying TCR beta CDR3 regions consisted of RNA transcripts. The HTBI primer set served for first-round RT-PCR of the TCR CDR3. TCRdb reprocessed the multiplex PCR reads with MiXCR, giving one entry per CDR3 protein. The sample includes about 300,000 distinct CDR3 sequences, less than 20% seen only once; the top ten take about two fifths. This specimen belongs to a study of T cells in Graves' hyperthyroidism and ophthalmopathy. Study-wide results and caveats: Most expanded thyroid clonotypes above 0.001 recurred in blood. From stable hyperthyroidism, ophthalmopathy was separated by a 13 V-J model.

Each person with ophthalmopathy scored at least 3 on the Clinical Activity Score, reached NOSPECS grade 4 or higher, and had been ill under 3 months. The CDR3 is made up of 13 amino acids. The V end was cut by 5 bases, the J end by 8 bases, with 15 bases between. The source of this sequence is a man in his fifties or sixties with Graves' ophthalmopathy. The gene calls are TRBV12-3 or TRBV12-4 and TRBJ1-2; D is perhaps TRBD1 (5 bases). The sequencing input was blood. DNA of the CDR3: TGTGCCAGCAGTCCTCGAGGGGCGTGGGGCTACACCTTC. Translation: CASSPRGAWGYTF.